A single sample is the source of the 7 T cell receptor beta chains below, sequenced in a study of cytomegalovirus exposure and HLA in healthy donors (dated by TCRdb to the late 2010s). Libraries were prepared through the immunoSEQ multiplex PCR assay. A mixture of 60 forward primers for TCR Vbeta segments and 13 reverse primers for TCR Jbeta segments was used in the multiplex PCR. In its TCRdb copy, this immuneACCESS table keeps in-frame sequences only and misses some clones. Where compared with another copy, unresolved V genes explain less than half of these, and the others have no known cause. This sample has 200,000 to 250,000 clones in its table, and 82% of those were observed once. 5.4% of the sample is taken by the ten largest. The sequenced sample was PBMCs. The source of these receptors is a woman in her thirties or forties in good health and CMV-seropositive.

V is TRBV9 and J is TRBJ2-7; no definite D call. The CDR3 extends over 12 amino acids. CDR1 is SGDLS, CDR2 YYNGEE, per germline. The V end lost 4 bases, the J end lost 7 bases, and 12 bases lay between the germline ends. CDR3 amino acids: CASSPGQAEQYF. CDR3 DNA: TGTGCCAGCAGCCCCGGTCAAGCGGAGCAGTACTTC.

The chain combines TRBV7-2 with TRBJ2-4; 11 bases align to TRBD2. This CDR3 spans 18 amino acids. Germline lookup yields CDR1 SGHTA and CDR2 FQGNSA. With 4 bases clipped from V and 0 bases from J, the junction kept 8 bases outside the gene matches. As DNA, the CDR3 is TGTGCCAGCAGCTCGCAGACTAGCGGGACCTTAGCCAAAAACATTCAGTACTTC. Protein product: CASSSQTSGTLAKNIQYF.

The chain uses TRBV10-3 and TRBJ2-3, with TRBD2 matching over 7 bases. V shed 11 bases and J 4 bases; nucleotides not matched to a gene: 12. The CDR3 is 14 amino acids. Germline CDR1 is ENHRY and CDR2 is SYGVKD. The CDR3 DNA sequence: TGTGCCTTAAGCACTAGCGTAGCGTCAGATACGCAGTATTTT. Its protein product is CALSTSVASDTQYF.

The gene calls are TRBV6-6 and TRBJ2-7; 7 bases align to TRBD1. Germline lookup yields CDR1 MNHNY and CDR2 SVGAGI (reference sequence). CDR3 length: 12 amino acids. J was trimmed by 4 bases and V by 6 bases; bases with no gene match: 3. The CDR3 loop is CASSPDRYEQYF. The CDR3, as DNA: TGTGCCAGCAGCCCGGACAGGTACGAGCAGTACTTC.

The chain's CDR3 is CASSPGQGLLDNEKLFF. CDR3 coding DNA: TGTGCCAGCAGCCCGGGACAGGGTCTACTAGATAATGAAAAACTGTTTTTT. The chain joins TRBV25-1 to TRBJ1-4; TRBD1 matches 9 bases. Germline CDR1 and CDR2: MGHDK and SYGVNS. Trimming at V came to 6 bases and at J to 4 bases, leaving 12 bases not matched to a gene. The CDR3 extends over 17 amino acids.

This clone was recorded only once. The V gene is TRBV19, the J gene TRBJ2-3; TRBD1 might be the D (5 bases). CDR3 size: 15 residues. Germline V lookup: CDR1 LNHDA, CDR2 SQIVND (reference sequence). The germline V and J ends were trimmed by 7 bases and 0 bases, with 14 bases remaining between them. The CDR3 DNA reads TGTGCCAGTACCCCGACAGACTCTAGCACAGATACGCAGTATTTT. Its translation is CASTPTDSSTDTQYF. The whole variable domain, remainder taken from reference TRBV19 and TRBJ2-3, is DGGITQSPKYLFRKEGQNVTLSCEQNLNHDAMYWYRQDPGQGLRLIYYSQIVNDFQKGDIAEGYSVSREKKESFPLTVTSAQKNPTAFYLCASTPTDSSTDTQYFGPGTRLTVL.

The rearrangement links TRBV9 to TRBJ1-2; 11 positions agree with TRBD1. CDR1 and CDR2 (germline): SGDLS, YYNGEE. J gave up 6 bases and V 4 bases, and 5 bases lay outside the gene matches. The CDR3 is made up of 14 amino acids. CDR3 DNA sequence: TGTGCCAGCAGCAGGACAGGGGGCAACGATGGCTACACCTTC. Translating it yields CASSRTGGNDGYTF.